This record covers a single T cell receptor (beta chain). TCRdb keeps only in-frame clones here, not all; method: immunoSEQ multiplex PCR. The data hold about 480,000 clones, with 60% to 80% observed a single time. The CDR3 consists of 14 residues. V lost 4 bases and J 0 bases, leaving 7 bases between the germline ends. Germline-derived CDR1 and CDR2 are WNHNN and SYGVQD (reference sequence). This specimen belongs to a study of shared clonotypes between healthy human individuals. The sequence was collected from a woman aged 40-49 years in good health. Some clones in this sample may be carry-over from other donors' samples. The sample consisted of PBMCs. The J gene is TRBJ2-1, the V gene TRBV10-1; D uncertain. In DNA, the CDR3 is TGCGCCAGCAGTGGGGGTAGCTCCTACAATGAGCAGTTCTTC. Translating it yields CASSGGSSYNEQFF.